Below are 17 T cell receptor beta chains sequenced from a single sample in a study of OX40 agonist ivuxolimab in advanced cancers. The library was built by means of the immunoSEQ multiplex PCR assay. The table comes from immuneACCESS by way of TCRdb, which keeps in-frame sequences with V and J called. Part of the clones is missing from these tables; in studies checked, under half for an unresolved V gene and the rest for unknown reasons. The sample yields over 45,000 clones; 79% were counted once. In total, the top ten clones hold 0.95% to 1.5% of the sample. Specimen: CD4+ or CD8+ T cells sorted from blood, collected in a trial of the OX40 agonist ivuxolimab. The source is an adult with an advanced solid tumor such as melanoma, head and neck, liver or kidney cancer.

The chain couples TRBV6-6 to TRBJ2-1; tentatively, D is TRBD1 or TRBD2 (6 bases each). In germline, CDR1 is MNHNY, CDR2 SVGAGI (reference sequence). This CDR3 is 14 amino acids long. Trimming shortened V by 5 bases and J by 7 bases, and 15 bases separated the two germline ends. CDR3 nucleotide sequence: TGTGCCAGCAGTAAAGACAGGAGGGGGAATGAGCAGTTCTTC. This sequence encodes CASSKDRRGNEQFF.

The chain couples TRBV29-1 to TRBJ1-1; no firm D call. CDR1 SQVTM and CDR2 ANQGSEA come from the germline V gene. CDR3 length: 11 amino acids. V lost 5 bases, J lost 7 bases, and 11 bases lay in between. CDR3 nucleotide sequence: TGCAGCGTTCTAGGTCCCCTTGAAGCTTTCTTT. Protein product: CSVLGPLEAFF.

The CDR3 spells CASSVGEGTNEKLFF. DNA for the CDR3: TGTGCCAGCAGCGTAGGCGAGGGAACTAATGAAAAACTGTTTTTT. The chain combines TRBV9 with TRBJ1-4; D not certain. The V and J ends lost 0 bases and 1 base respectively, with 7 bases between them. This CDR3 is 15 amino acids long. Germline CDR1 reads SGDLS; CDR2 reads YYNGEE.

CDR3 bases: TGTGCCAGCAGCTTGTCTCTAGCGGGGTGGACCGGGGAGCTGTTTTTT. Translating it yields CASSLSLAGWTGELFF. V and J are TRBV5-6 and TRBJ2-2, with 9 bases aligning to TRBD2. After removal of 1 base from V and 5 bases from J, the junction contained 6 bases not matched to a gene. The CDR3 runs 16 residues. Germline V gives CDR1 SGHDT, CDR2 YYEEEE.

V usage is TRBV9 and J usage is TRBJ2-1, with D uncertain. There are 12 residues in the CDR3. The V gene's germline CDR1 is SGDLS and CDR2 YYNGEE. Trimming cost V 3 bases and J 5 bases, with 6 bases left between them. The chain's CDR3 is CASSAPNNEQFF. CDR3 in DNA: TGTGCCAGCAGCGCCCCTAACAATGAGCAGTTCTTC.

The chain carries TRBV5-1 and TRBJ1-3; TRBD1 agrees at 8 bases. The CDR3 has 13 amino acids. The ends lost 4 bases at V and 7 bases at J; junction bases unmatched: 4. In germline, CDR1 is SGHRS, CDR2 YFSETQ. CDR3 sequence: CASSLGQGNTIYF. CDR3 DNA sequence: TGCGCCAGCAGCCTTGGACAGGGCAACACCATATATTTT. The full variable domain, rest sourced from reference TRBV5-1 and TRBJ1-3, is KAGVTQTPRYLIKTRGQQVTLSCSPISGHRSVSWYQQTPGQGLQFLFEYFSETQRNKGNFPGRFSGRQFSNSRSEMNVSTLELGDSALYLCASSLGQGNTIYFGEGSWLTVV.

This chain links TRBV6-1 with TRBJ2-1, with D possibly TRBD1 on 6 matching bases. The CDR3 has 13 residues. The germline V and J ends were trimmed by 5 bases and 4 bases, with 9 bases remaining between them. CDR1 MNHNS and CDR2 SASEGT come from the germline V gene. DNA of the CDR3: TGTGCCAGCAGTTTTCAGGGGTACAATGAGCAGTTCTTC. It is translated as CASSFQGYNEQFF.

V and J are TRBV7-3 and TRBJ2-6; D might be TRBD2 (5 bases). Trimming left V 1 base short and J 12 bases short, with 19 bases between. CDR1 and CDR2 (germline): SGHTA, FQGTGA. The CDR3 consists of 16 residues. In DNA form, the CDR3 reads TGTGCCAGCAGCTTAAAGGGTGGGAGAGATAGAAGCGTCCTGACTTTC. Amino acid sequence: CASSLKGGRDRSVLTF. The full variable domain, with the rest looked up from reference TRBV7-3 and TRBJ2-6, is GAGVSQTPSNKVTEKGKYVELRCDPISGHTALYWYRQSLGQGPEFLIYFQGTGAADDSGLPNDRFFAVRPEGSVSTLKIQRTERGDSAVYLCASSLKGGRDRSVLTFGAGSRLTVL.

V is TRBV6-1 and J is TRBJ2-5; TRBD2 is a possible D gene (5 bases). CDR3 length equals 14 residues. Germline loops: CDR1 MNHNS, CDR2 SASEGT. Between the trimmed V and J ends, which lost 5 bases and 2 bases, there was a span of 12 bases. The CDR3 sequence is CASSKGRTQETQYF. In nucleotides, the CDR3 is TGTGCCAGCAGTAAAGGAAGGACTCAAGAGACCCAGTACTTC.

The chain joins TRBV30 to TRBJ1-6; the D is unclear. Between the trimmed V and J ends, which lost 3 bases and 5 bases, there was a span of 5 bases. Germline V gene lookup returns CDR1 GTSNPN and CDR2 SVGIG (reference sequence). This CDR3 is 12 amino acids long. CDR3 coding DNA: TGTGCCTGGAGGGTTAATAATTCACCCCTCCACTTT. Translation: CAWRVNNSPLHF.

The chain employs TRBV7-8 and TRBJ2-2, with D perhaps TRBD2 (6 bases). The CDR3 consists of 15 residues. Looked up from germline, CDR1 is SGHVS and CDR2 is FQNEAQ. The V end lost 6 bases, the J end lost 7 bases, and 18 bases lay between the germline ends. CDR3 sequence (DNA): TGTGCCAGCAGGGTCTCCGCGGGATGGATCGGGGAGCTGTTTTTT. Its protein is CASRVSAGWIGELFF.

The genes are TRBV12-5 and TRBJ1-2; weak D call: TRBD1 (5 bases). Per germline, CDR1 LGHNT and CDR2 FRNRAP. There are 15 residues in the CDR3. V shed 4 bases and J shed 5 bases, with 17 bases lying between them. The CDR3 nucleotides are TGTGCTAGTGGTTCCCCTTGGGGAACAGGTTATGGCTACACCTTC. Protein: CASGSPWGTGYGYTF.

This CDR3 reads CASSEGGTGVNYGYTF. CDR3 nucleotides: TGCGCCAGCAGTGAGGGGGGGACAGGCGTTAACTATGGCTACACCTTC. The V gene is TRBV10-2, the J gene TRBJ1-2, with 8 bases that match TRBD1. The CDR3 sequence is 16 residues long. The trim removed 2 bases at V and 1 base at J, leaving 6 bases unmatched. CDR1 is WSHSY, CDR2 SAAADI, per germline.

V gene TRBV18 combines with J gene TRBJ1-1; 9 bases are a match to TRBD1. Germline-derived CDR1 and CDR2 are KGHSH and LQKENI. After removal of 6 bases from V and 2 bases from J, the junction contained 7 bases not matched to a gene. This CDR3 comprises 15 residues. The CDR3 protein is CASSLGQGINTEAFF. CDR3 coding DNA: TGTGCCAGCTCCCTCGGACAGGGGATAAACACTGAAGCTTTCTTT. The variable domain in full, completed from reference TRBV18 and TRBJ1-1, reads NAGVMQNPRHLVRRRGQEARLRCSPMKGHSHVYWYRQLPEEGLKFMVYLQKENIIDESGMPKERFSAEFPKEGPSILRIQQVVRGDSAAYFCASSLGQGINTEAFFGQGTRLTVV.

This chain joins TRBV4-2 and TRBJ2-1; 7 bases match TRBD2. The junction had 5 bases not matched to a gene; V was cut back by 1 base and J by 5 bases. Germline-derived CDR1 and CDR2 are LGHNA and YNFKEQ. The CDR3 covers 15 residues. As DNA, the CDR3 is TGTGCCAGCAGCCAAGCTGGGGGAGGGAACAATGAGCAGTTCTTC. This gives the protein CASSQAGGGNNEQFF.

The J gene is TRBJ2-3, the V gene TRBV12-5, with 10 bases fitting TRBD1. With 7 bases clipped from V and 5 bases from J, the junction kept 6 bases outside the gene matches. This CDR3 is 14 amino acids long. Germline V gene lookup returns CDR1 LGHNT and CDR2 FRNRAP. This CDR3 reads CASAIDRGRDTQYF. The CDR3 nucleotides are TGTGCTAGTGCCATCGACAGGGGGCGAGATACGCAGTATTTT.

The chain uses TRBV10-3 and TRBJ2-1; possible D gene TRBD1, 5 bases. Germline assignment: CDR1 ENHRY and CDR2 SYGVKD. The CDR3 length is 14 residues. V was pared by 4 bases and J by 6 bases, with 13 bases between. CDR3 protein: CAISGQPGSNEQFF. CDR3 sequence (DNA): TGTGCCATCAGTGGACAGCCGGGTTCCAATGAGCAGTTCTTC.